Sequencing of this T cell receptor beta chain was carried out in a study of cytotoxic CD8 clonotypes in ibrutinib-treated CLL. About the study: The response samples were taken once patients had been treated for a median of about 12 months, range 6 to 36.

The CDR3 is made up of 13 amino acids. Germline V lookup: CDR1 SGHVS, CDR2 FNYEAQ. Trimming shortened V by 2 bases and J by 8 bases, and 12 bases separated the two germline ends. A word on this clone: Its cognate antigen is unknown.

General study points: Baseline-level clonality went beyond age-matched healthy donors and moved in step with circulating CD8+ T-cell counts. Clonality climbed at ibrutinib response, then dropped toward baseline at progression.

Sequencing sought depths of 1 in 200,000 to 1 in 1 million T cells. Here immunoSEQ multiplex PCR was the method, and the copy in TCRdb shows in-frame clones only, minus some. The sample carries approximately 280,000 clones, approximately 76% recorded once. Material: PBMCs, obtained at disease progression, from a patient treated with ibrutinib. This TCR was recovered from a human donor with chronic lymphocytic leukemia. The chain uses TRBV7-6 and TRBJ1-2, with D possibly matching TRBD1 (6 bases). CDR3 region: CASSLTGSGGYTF. Here the CDR3 DNA reads TGTGCCAGCAGCTTAACAGGGTCAGGGGGCTACACCTTC. The entire variable domain, with the rest obtained from reference TRBV7-6 and TRBJ1-2, is as follows: GAGVSQSPRYKVTKRGQDVALRCDPISGHVSLYWYRQALGQGPEFLTYFNYEAQQDKSGLPNDRFSAERPEGSISTLTIQRTEQRDSAMYRCASSLTGSGGYTFGSGTRLTVV.